This T cell receptor beta chain was profiled in a study of blood T cell repertoires in COVID-19. About the study: Spain, Italy and the United States supplied samples that represented acute and convalescent COVID-19. The cDNA or gDNA used as material had been derived from T cells, B-cell-depleted T cells, or PBMCs.

Germline V gene sequence: CDR1 MNHEY, CDR2 SMNVEV (reference sequence). The CDR3 consists of 16 residues. Trimming at V came to 6 bases and at J to 1 base, leaving 9 bases not matched to a gene. Authors' processing steps: Estimation of nucleated cell counts relied on the amplification of reference gene primers. Here immunoSEQ multiplex PCR was the method, and the copy in TCRdb shows in-frame clones only, minus some. V, J and clone size were drawn from that table, and D and trimming were deduced from the DNA. Of tens of thousands of clones in the sample, roughly 88% were seen once. The sample consisted of peripheral blood. This chain joins TRBV27 and TRBJ2-3; 8 positions match TRBD1. This TCR came from a man aged 45-60 years with active or convalescent COVID-19. This CDR3 reads CASRDRQGPGTDTQYF. CDR3 DNA sequence: TGTGCCAGCAGGGACCGACAGGGGCCGGGCACAGATACGCAGTATTTT.